These 16 T cell receptor beta chains share one sample of origin, sequenced in a study of T cell repertoires in cytomegalovirus infection. Using its own MiXCR run on the reads, TCRdb lists one record per CDR3 protein. This sample yields some 150,000 distinct CDR3 sequences, of which more than 25% are seen a single time; about 52% belongs to the top ten. Antigens of these TCRs are unknown. The sample here was CD8+ T cells from cultured PBMCs, taken from culture after CMV antigen stimulation. The receptors originated from a human donor in good health (CMV status not recorded). Some clones in this sample may be carry-over from other donors' samples.

This clonotype was recorded once. The V gene is TRBV25-1, the J gene TRBJ1-2, with 7 bases matching TRBD1. V lost 0 bases and J lost 8; bases outside the gene matches: 6. The CDR3 runs to 14 residues. Germline lookup yields CDR1 MGHDK and CDR2 SYGVNS. The CDR3 DNA reads TGTGCCAGCAGTGAATATGGGACAGCGCGGGGCTACACCTTC. Translated: CASSEYGTARGYTF.

Only a few counts were recorded for this clonotype. The chain recombines TRBV12-3 or TRBV12-4 with TRBJ2-1, with 9 positions matching TRBD2. This CDR3 comprises 16 residues. The ends lost 1 base at V and 7 bases at J; junction bases unmatched: 8. The CDR3 coding sequence is TGTGCCAGCAGTTTAGACGGCGGGGGGGCGGGTAATGAGCAGTTCTTC. Protein product: CASSLDGGGAGNEQFF.

The gene calls are TRBV12-3 or TRBV12-4 and TRBJ2-1, with D perhaps given as TRBD1 or TRBD2 (6 bases each). Deletions cut 8 bases from V and 0 bases from J, with 17 bases between. The CDR3 runs 16 residues. The CDR3 DNA follows: TGTGCCAGCCACCTTGAGCCGGGGGCCTCCTACAATGAGCAGTTCTTC. Its protein product is CASHLEPGASYNEQFF.

A few counts support this clonotype. This chain uses TRBV7-2 with TRBJ1-2; no definite D call. This CDR3 has 14 amino acids. Germline V gene lookup returns CDR1 SGHTA and CDR2 FQGNSA. V was pared by 4 bases and J by 7 bases, with 16 bases between. Written as DNA, the CDR3 is TGTGCCAGCAGCTCCCGGGCCGTTGGGCCTGGCTACACCTTC. Translating it yields CASSSRAVGPGYTF.

The chain links TRBV7-9 to TRBJ2-7; a weak D match, TRBD1 (5 bases). The CDR3 totals 14 residues. Germline V gene data show CDR1 as SEHNR and CDR2 as FQNEAQ (reference sequence). The V end was cut by 1 base, the J end by 5 bases, with 12 bases between. CDR3 amino acids: CASSLVETADEQYF. In DNA, the CDR3 is TGTGCCAGCAGCTTAGTAGAGACAGCAGACGAGCAGTACTTC.

This clonotype was seen more than once but under ten times. This sequence joins TRBV7-9 and TRBJ2-1; D is uncertain. The CDR3 contains 13 residues. CDR1 is SEHNR and CDR2 is FQNEAQ in the germline V gene (reference sequence). Trimming pared 1 base from V and 6 bases from J, leaving 7 bases between. The CDR3, as DNA: TGTGCCAGCAGCTTAGTCGGCCTCAATGAGCAGTTCTTC. Its protein is CASSLVGLNEQFF.

The J gene is TRBJ1-2, the V gene TRBV27; D is perhaps TRBD1 (6 bases). Between the trimmed V and J ends, which lost 4 bases and 5 bases, there was a span of 17 bases. This CDR3 is built from 15 residues. From germline, CDR1 is MNHEY and CDR2 SMNVEV (reference sequence). CDR3 coding DNA: TGTGCCAGCAGTTCCACGAGGGGGAATCCTTATGGCTACACCTTC. Translated: CASSSTRGNPYGYTF.

The chain has TRBV7-2 and TRBJ1-1, with D hard to call. The CDR3 sequence is 17 residues long. Trimming stripped 5 bases from V and 2 bases from J, with 21 bases between. Germline values: CDR1 SGHTA, CDR2 FQGNSA. Here the CDR3 reads CASSPNGLGPINTEAFF. The CDR3 DNA reads TGTGCCAGCAGCCCGAACGGGTTGGGTCCCATTAACACTGAAGCTTTCTTT. The full variable domain, its missing parts supplied by reference TRBV7-2 and TRBJ1-1, is GAGVSQSPSNKVTEKGKDVELRCDPISGHTALYWYRQSLGQGLEFLIYFQGNSAPDKSGLPSDRFSAERTGGSVSTLTIQRTQQEDSAVYLCASSPNGLGPINTEAFFGQGTRLTVV.

The chain uses TRBV7-9 and TRBJ2-2; 11 bases map to TRBD2. CDR1 and CDR2 (germline): SEHNR, FQNEAQ (reference sequence). This CDR3 has 17 residues. Trimming took 4 bases from V and 1 from J; bases not matched to a gene: 5. CDR3 protein: CASSSTSGGLNTGELFF. As DNA, the CDR3 is TGTGCCAGCAGCTCCACTAGCGGGGGCCTGAACACCGGGGAGCTGTTTTTT.

The chain links TRBV2 to TRBJ2-4; D perhaps matches TRBD2 (6 bases). Per the germline V gene, CDR1 is SNHLY and CDR2 is FYNNEI. The V and J ends lost 11 bases and 3 bases respectively, with 20 bases between them. The CDR3 has 15 residues. The CDR3 sequence is CAVLGSSLGKNIQYF. CDR3 sequence (DNA): TGTGCCGTCCTCGGGAGCAGTTTGGGCAAAAACATTCAGTACTTC.

In this sample, this clonotype turned up many times. This chain joins TRBV7-2 and TRBJ2-5; no definite D call. Germline values: CDR1 SGHTA, CDR2 FQGNSA. The CDR3 length is 15 residues. Trimming removed 0 bases at V and 4 bases at J, with 12 bases between. The CDR3 loop reads CASSLALRIPETQYF. CDR3 DNA sequence: TGTGCCAGCAGCTTAGCTTTGCGGATCCCAGAGACCCAGTACTTC.

This clonotype has just a few counts. V gene TRBV20-1 combines with J gene TRBJ1-1; 8 bases fit TRBD1. This CDR3 is built from 12 residues. Germline CDR1 and CDR2: DFQATT and SNEGSKA (reference sequence). CDR3 sequence: CSLTGDNTEAFF. CDR3 nucleotide sequence: TGCAGCCTGACAGGGGATAACACTGAAGCTTTCTTT.

V and J are TRBV4-2 and TRBJ2-1; 9 positions agree with TRBD2. The CDR3 runs 17 residues. Germline V lookup: CDR1 LGHNA, CDR2 YNFKEQ. Trimming at V came to 0 bases and at J to 4 bases, leaving 7 bases not matched to a gene. The CDR3 reads CASSQEQLAGTYNEQFF. In DNA form, the CDR3 reads TGTGCCAGCAGCCAAGAACAGCTAGCGGGGACATACAATGAGCAGTTCTTC.

This chain links TRBV7-9 with TRBJ2-7; D possibly matches TRBD1 or TRBD2 (5 bases each). This CDR3 region has 14 residues. The germline V gene encodes CDR1 SEHNR and CDR2 FQNEAQ (reference sequence). The V end lost 6 bases, the J end lost 1 base, and 13 bases lay between the germline ends. CDR3 amino acids: CASSSGTVSYEQYF. CDR3 DNA: TGTGCCAGCAGTTCCGGGACGGTGTCCTACGAGCAGTACTTC.

The chain recombines TRBV6-6 with TRBJ2-7; no reliable D call. Looked up from germline, CDR1 is MNHNY and CDR2 is SVGAGI (reference sequence). Trimming cost V 1 base and J 0 bases, with 4 bases left between them. This CDR3 comprises 13 residues. CDR3 region: CASSYFSSYEQYF. In DNA form, the CDR3 reads TGTGCCAGCAGTTACTTCAGCTCCTACGAGCAGTACTTC.

The chain couples TRBV7-4 to TRBJ2-7, with D tentatively TRBD1 (5 bases). Per germline, CDR1 SGHVT and CDR2 SQSDAQ. The CDR3 is 13 residues long. The V and J ends lost 9 bases and 0 bases respectively, with 12 bases between them. The CDR3 spells CASETESSYEQYF. DNA for the CDR3: TGTGCCAGTGAGACAGAGAGCTCCTACGAGCAGTACTTC. The complete variable domain, with remaining parts taken from reference TRBV7-4 and TRBJ2-7, reads GAGVSQSPRYKVAKRGRDVALRCDSISGHVTLYWYRQTLGQGSEVLTYSQSDAQRDKSGRPSGRFSAERPERSVSTLKIQRTEQGDSAVYLCASETESSYEQYFGPGTRLTVT.